The 26 T cell receptor beta chains listed next were all sequenced from one sample in a study of cytomegalovirus exposure and HLA in healthy donors. Primers: 60 Vbeta forward and 13 Jbeta reverse. Sequencing used immunoSEQ multiplex PCR; TCRdb keeps in-frame clones, though not all of them. The sample lists about 190,000 clones, 65% to 85% occurring once. Sequencing was performed on PBMCs. Source of these receptors: a woman younger than 30 in good health and CMV-seronegative.

This chain links TRBV6-5 with TRBJ1-1; D might be TRBD1 (5 bases). V was shortened by 8 bases and J by 5 bases, with 9 bases between the two germline ends. The CDR3 covers 11 residues. Germline V gene data show CDR1 as MNHEY and CDR2 as SVGAGI. CDR3 coding DNA: TGTGCCAGCTGGCGGGGGACTGAAGCTTTCTTT. Protein product: CASWRGTEAFF.

The chain couples TRBV10-3 to TRBJ1-1; TRBD1 might be the D (6 bases). Looked up from germline, CDR1 is ENHRY and CDR2 is SYGVKD. The ends were cut back, 11 bases at V and 0 bases at J, with 13 bases in the middle. CDR3 length: 13 amino acids. The CDR3 reads CAGRQELNTEAFF. CDR3 sequence (DNA): TGTGCCGGGAGACAGGAGTTGAACACTGAAGCTTTCTTT.

V usage is TRBV5-1 and J usage is TRBJ2-1; TRBD1 matches at 11 bases. The CDR3 consists of 13 residues. Germline CDR1 and CDR2: SGHRS and YFSETQ. J gave up 7 bases and V 9 bases, and 6 bases lay outside the gene matches. The CDR3 protein is CATGTGGVNEQFF. The DNA for the CDR3 is TGCGCCACCGGGACAGGGGGTGTAAATGAGCAGTTCTTC.

The rearrangement uses TRBV11-2 and TRBJ2-1, with 7 nucleotides matching TRBD2. The CDR3 sequence is 16 residues long. V lost 5 bases to trimming and J lost 3 bases; unmatched junction nucleotides: 10. Looked up from germline, CDR1 is SGHAT and CDR2 is FQNNGV. CDR3 loop: CASSPLAGVFYNEQFF. The CDR3 DNA sequence: TGTGCCAGCAGCCCCCTCGCGGGAGTATTCTACAATGAGCAGTTCTTC.

The chain combines TRBV19 with TRBJ2-2, with 9 bases lining up with TRBD1. V was clipped by 5 bases and J by 7 bases; unmatched bases: 11. CDR1 is LNHDA, CDR2 SQIVND, per germline (reference sequence). The CDR3 consists of 16 residues. Written as DNA, the CDR3 is TGTGCCAGTAGTCCTACAGGGGGCCGAGCAGGCGGGGAGCTGTTTTTT. It encodes CASSPTGGRAGGELFF.

This chain connects TRBV2 to TRBJ2-2; 9 positions match TRBD2. Germline V gene data show CDR1 as SNHLY and CDR2 as FYNNEI. The CDR3 length is 14 residues. Losses at the gene ends were 6 bases for V and 7 bases for J; bases not matched to a gene: 6. The CDR3 region is CASRIAGAGGELFF. The CDR3 coding sequence is TGTGCCAGCAGGATAGCGGGGGCCGGCGGGGAGCTGTTTTTT.

Of note for this clone: The same CDR3 arises from other DNA sequences in this sample as well. DNA for the CDR3: TGTGCCAGTAGGGACAGGCTCTATGGCTACACCTTC. It translates to CASRDRLYGYTF. The genes are TRBV19 and TRBJ1-2; 7 nucleotides line up with TRBD1. The germline V gene has CDR1 LNHDA and CDR2 SQIVND (reference sequence). V was clipped by 6 bases and J by 4 bases; unmatched bases: 2. The CDR3 sequence is 12 residues long.

This chain links TRBV2 with TRBJ1-2; D is undetermined. The CDR3 has 11 residues. Germline V gives CDR1 SNHLY, CDR2 FYNNEI. Trimming shortened V by 2 bases and J by 7 bases, and 5 bases separated the two germline ends. The CDR3 bases are TGTGCCAGCAGTGAAAGCGGTGGCTACACCTTC. Translating gives CASSESGGYTF. Full variable domain (outside the CDR3, taken from reference TRBV2 and TRBJ1-2): EPEVTQTPSHQVTQMGQEVILRCVPISNHLYFYWYRQILGQKVEFLVSFYNNEISEKSEIFDDQFSVERPDGSNFTLKIRSTKLEDSAMYFCASSESGGYTFGSGTRLTVV.

The chain links TRBV9 to TRBJ2-3; tentative D call: TRBD2 (6 bases). The V end was cut by 0 bases, the J end by 4 bases, with 12 bases between. CDR1 SGDLS and CDR2 YYNGEE come from the germline V gene. The CDR3 spans 15 residues. The CDR3 coding sequence is TGTGCCAGCAGCGTAGGGCCCCAGCGGGCAGATACGCAGTATTTT. Amino acid sequence: CASSVGPQRADTQYF.

The chain joins TRBV7-9 to TRBJ1-2; D remains unclear. The V end was cut by 4 bases, the J end by 4 bases, with 13 bases between. The CDR3 contains 14 residues. The germline V gene has CDR1 SEHNR and CDR2 FQNEAQ (reference sequence). The CDR3 reads CASSSFEGGYGYTF. In DNA, the CDR3 is TGTGCCAGCAGCTCTTTTGAGGGCGGCTATGGCTACACCTTC. The entire variable domain, with the rest obtained from reference TRBV7-9 and TRBJ1-2, is as follows: DTGVSQNPRHKITKRGQNVTFRCDPISEHNRLYWYRQTLGQGPEFLTYFQNEAQLEKSRLLSDRFSAERPKGSFSTLEIQRTEQGDSAMYLCASSSFEGGYGYTFGSGTRLTVV.

There are a few counts of this clone. The chain recombines TRBV5-6 with TRBJ1-1; D is uncertain. CDR3 length equals 14 residues. Germline lookup yields CDR1 SGHDT and CDR2 YYEEEE. The V end was cut by 4 bases, the J end by 0 bases, with 10 bases between. Here the CDR3 reads CASSPSFMNTEAFF. The CDR3 region has the DNA TGTGCCAGCAGCCCCTCTTTTATGAACACTGAAGCTTTCTTT. The entire variable domain, with the rest obtained from reference TRBV5-6 and TRBJ1-1, is as follows: DAGVTQSPTHLIKTRGQQVTLRCSPKSGHDTVSWYQQALGQGPQFIFQYYEEEERQRGNFPDRFSGHQFPNYSSELNVNALLLGDSALYLCASSPSFMNTEAFFGQGTRLTVV.

This clone has just a few counts. The chain uses TRBV7-3 and TRBJ2-7; 11 bases align to TRBD2. CDR3 length equals 16 residues. The J segment lost 1 base and the V segment lost 2 bases, leaving 4 bases of the junction unmatched. CDR1 and CDR2 from the germline V gene are SGHTA and FQGTGA. As DNA, the CDR3 is TGTGCCAGCAGCTTACTAGCGGGGGGCCCTTCCTACGAGCAGTACTTC. Translating it yields CASSLLAGGPSYEQYF.

This chain joins TRBV7-2 and TRBJ2-5, with 10 bases aligning to TRBD2. The CDR3 has 16 residues. J lost 6 bases, V lost 1 base, and 8 bases had no gene match. Germline V lookup: CDR1 SGHTA, CDR2 FQGNSA. The CDR3 DNA reads as TGTGCCAGCAGCTTAGGAAGAGCGGGAGGGTCGAAGACCCAGTACTTC. It yields the protein CASSLGRAGGSKTQYF.

V usage is TRBV15 and J usage is TRBJ2-3; 11 bases fit TRBD1. The V gene end was trimmed by 2 bases and the J gene end by 4 bases; junction bases not matched to a gene: 8. CDR1 and CDR2 (germline): LNHNV, YYDKDF (reference sequence). CDR3 length: 17 amino acids. CDR3 nucleotides: TGTGCCACCAGCAGACCCGGACAGGGGGCTATCTCAGATACGCAGTATTTT. This sequence encodes CATSRPGQGAISDTQYF.

The chain has TRBV19 and TRBJ1-5, with a weak D call TRBD1 (6 bases). Germline V gene data show CDR1 as LNHDA and CDR2 as SQIVND (reference sequence). The length of the CDR3 is 16 residues. Trimming pared 1 base from V and 3 bases from J, leaving 13 bases between. The DNA for the CDR3 is TGTGCCAGTAGTATAGGACAGGCGAAGTTCAATCAGCCCCAGCATTTT. Residues: CASSIGQAKFNQPQHF.

The J gene is TRBJ1-1, the V gene TRBV11-3; no clear D. CDR1 SGHNT and CDR2 YENEEA come from the germline V gene. The germline V and J ends were trimmed by 3 bases and 3 bases, with 11 bases remaining between them. The CDR3 is 14 amino acids. The CDR3 reads CASSFRGEDTEAFF. CDR3 nucleotides: TGTGCCAGCAGCTTCCGGGGAGAGGACACTGAAGCTTTCTTT.

The chain links TRBV9 to TRBJ1-3; the D is unclear. Germline V gene lookup returns CDR1 SGDLS and CDR2 YYNGEE. The CDR3 covers 16 residues. V lost 0 bases and J lost 1, with 11 bases in between. The CDR3 loop reads CASSVGGGSSGNTIYF. CDR3 coding DNA: TGTGCCAGCAGCGTAGGGGGAGGGTCGTCTGGAAACACCATATATTTT. The full variable domain, rest sourced from reference TRBV9 and TRBJ1-3, is DSGVTQTPKHLITATGQRVTLRCSPRSGDLSVYWYQQSLDQGLQFLIQYYNGEERAKGNILERFSAQQFPDLHSELNLSSLELGDSALYFCASSVGGGSSGNTIYFGEGSWLTVV.

This chain joins TRBV6-5 and TRBJ2-1; 7 bases map to TRBD2. J gave up 8 bases and V 4 bases, and 8 bases lay outside the gene matches. CDR1 and CDR2 from the germline V gene are MNHEY and SVGAGI. The CDR3 consists of 14 residues. The CDR3 nucleotides are TGTGCCAGCAGTTCCTCGGGGACTATGGATGAGCAGTTCTTC. Its protein product is CASSSSGTMDEQFF.

The gene calls are TRBV7-9 and TRBJ1-4; 7 bases are a match to TRBD1. V lost 5 bases, J lost 0 bases, and 6 bases stayed unmatched. CDR1 is SEHNR, CDR2 FQNEAQ, per germline (reference sequence). This CDR3 has 16 amino acids. CDR3 DNA: TGTGCCAGCAGCCGACAGGGATTAACAACTAATGAAAAACTGTTTTTT. Translated: CASSRQGLTTNEKLFF.

The chain has TRBV5-6 and TRBJ2-5; D might be TRBD1 (7 bases). The germline CDR1 and CDR2 sequences are SGHDT and YYEEEE. V lost 0 bases, J lost 5 bases, and 20 bases lay in between. The CDR3 loop spans 17 amino acids. The chain's CDR3 is CASSLVGAGGGRETQYF. CDR3 sequence (DNA): TGTGCCAGCAGCTTGGTTGGGGCAGGGGGAGGTCGGGAGACCCAGTACTTC.

This clone showed up just once. The chain carries TRBV29-1 and TRBJ2-1; TRBD2 aligns across 11 bases. This CDR3 region has 15 residues. V lost 5 bases and J lost 8; bases outside the gene matches: 11. Per the germline V gene, CDR1 is SQVTM and CDR2 is ANQGSEA. The CDR3 region is CSVFLRTSGRHEQFF. Here the CDR3 DNA reads TGCAGCGTTTTCCTCCGAACTAGCGGGAGACATGAGCAGTTCTTC.

This chain uses TRBV28 with TRBJ1-5, with 7 bases fitting TRBD1. This CDR3 has 15 residues. V gave up 2 bases and J gave up 4 bases; unmatched junction bases: 5. CDR1 and CDR2 (germline): MDHEN, SYDVKM. CDR3 sequence (DNA): TGTGCCAGCAGTTTACCCGGGACAGAAAATCAGCCCCAGCATTTT. Its translation: CASSLPGTENQPQHF.

The count of this clone is one. The chain carries TRBV11-2 and TRBJ2-1; D remains ambiguous. CDR1 SGHAT and CDR2 FQNNGV come from the germline V gene. The germline V and J ends were trimmed by 5 bases and 10 bases, with 12 bases remaining between them. The CDR3 runs to 12 residues. In DNA form, the CDR3 reads TGTGCCAGCAGCGCGCTAGGAGTCGAGCAGTTCTTC. This translates into CASSALGVEQFF. Combining the CDR3 with reference TRBV11-2 and TRBJ2-1 gives the whole variable domain EAGVAQSPRYKIIEKRQSVAFWCNPISGHATLYWYQQILGQGPKLLIQFQNNGVVDDSQLPKDRFSAERLKGVDSTLKIQPAKLEDSAVYLCASSALGVEQFFGPGTRLTVL.

The rearrangement uses TRBV6-5 and TRBJ1-4, with D unclear. Per germline, CDR1 MNHEY and CDR2 SVGAGI. V dropped 0 bases and J dropped 4 bases, with 9 bases sitting between them. The length of the CDR3 is 15 residues. CDR3 DNA sequence: TGTGCCAGCAGTTACTCGGCAGGCAATAATGAAAAACTGTTTTTT. It is translated as CASSYSAGNNEKLFF.

The gene calls are TRBV6-1 and TRBJ1-2, with 9 positions matching TRBD1. V lost 9 bases, J lost 3 bases, and 5 bases stayed unmatched. The CDR3 totals 13 residues. CDR1 MNHNS and CDR2 SASEGT come from the germline V gene. This CDR3 reads CASTGGEDYGYTF. The CDR3 coding sequence is TGTGCCAGTACAGGGGGCGAGGACTATGGCTACACCTTC.

Written as DNA, the CDR3 is TGTGCCAGCAGCGTAGGGAGCGGGGGGGCCACAGATACGCAGTATTTT. Its protein is CASSVGSGGATDTQYF. The chain carries TRBV9 and TRBJ2-3; 10 bases match TRBD2. Germline values: CDR1 SGDLS, CDR2 YYNGEE. V trimming: 0 bases; J trimming: 2 bases; junction bases outside the gene matches: 3. This CDR3 is built from 16 residues. Using reference TRBV9 and TRBJ2-3 for the parts outside the CDR3, the full variable domain is DSGVTQTPKHLITATGQRVTLRCSPRSGDLSVYWYQQSLDQGLQFLIQYYNGEERAKGNILERFSAQQFPDLHSELNLSSLELGDSALYFCASSVGSGGATDTQYFGPGTRLTVL.